This entry is about one T cell receptor (beta chain). What it binds is not known. Clones were read by immunoSEQ multiplex PCR, and TCRdb kept only the in-frame ones, dropping some. The sample lists 1.5 million to 1.9 million clones, nearly 99% occurring once. Donors were healthy HIV-negative adults without recently reported acute infections or vaccinations. Both subsets, CD45RA+ naive and CD45RA-negative memory, were split from the CD4+ cells. CDR1 is MNHEY and CDR2 is SVGAGI in the germline V gene. V gave up 2 bases and J gave up 2 bases, with 12 bases separating them. The CDR3 loop spans 15 amino acids. The sample is drawn from a study of shared clonotypes between healthy human individuals. Overall study results and limits: A generally larger estimated richness was seen in naive subsets than in memory subsets. Shared across a few donors were around 4.7% of the naive CD4 clonotypes.

This sequence originates from a man younger than 45 in good health. The V gene is TRBV6-5, the J gene TRBJ1-2; a weak D match, TRBD1 (5 bases). Source material: naive CD4+ T cells sorted from blood. Described subset: CD45RA+ positively selected. The CDR3 region has the DNA TGTGCCAGCAGTTACCGACGGGACGGCAACTATGGCTACACCTTC. It is translated as CASSYRRDGNYGYTF.